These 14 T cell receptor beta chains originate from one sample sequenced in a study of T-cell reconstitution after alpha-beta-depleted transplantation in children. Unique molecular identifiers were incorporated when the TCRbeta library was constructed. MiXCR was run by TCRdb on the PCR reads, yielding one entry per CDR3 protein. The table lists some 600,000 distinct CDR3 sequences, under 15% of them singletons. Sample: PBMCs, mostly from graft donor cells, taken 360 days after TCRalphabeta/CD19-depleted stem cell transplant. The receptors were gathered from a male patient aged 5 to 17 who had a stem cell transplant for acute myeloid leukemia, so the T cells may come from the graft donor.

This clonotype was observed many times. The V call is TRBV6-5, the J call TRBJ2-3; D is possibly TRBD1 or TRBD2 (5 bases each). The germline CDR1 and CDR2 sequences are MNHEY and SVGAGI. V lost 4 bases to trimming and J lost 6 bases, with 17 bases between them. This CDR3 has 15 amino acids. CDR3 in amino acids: CASSLSQGVPDTQYF. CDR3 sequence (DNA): TGTGCCAGCAGTTTGAGCCAGGGAGTCCCCGATACGCAGTATTTT.

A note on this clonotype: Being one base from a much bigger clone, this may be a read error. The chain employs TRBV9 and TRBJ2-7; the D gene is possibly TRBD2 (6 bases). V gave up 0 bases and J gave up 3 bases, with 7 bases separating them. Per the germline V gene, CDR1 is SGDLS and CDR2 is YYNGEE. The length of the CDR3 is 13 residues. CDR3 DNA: TGTGCCAGCAGCGTAGATAGCGGCTACGAGCAGTACTTC. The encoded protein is CASSVDSGYEQYF.

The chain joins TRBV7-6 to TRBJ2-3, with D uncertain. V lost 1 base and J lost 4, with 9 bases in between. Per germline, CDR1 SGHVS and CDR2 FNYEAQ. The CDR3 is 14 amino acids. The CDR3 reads CASSLVILADTQYF. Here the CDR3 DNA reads TGTGCCAGCAGCTTAGTAATCTTGGCAGATACGCAGTATTTT.

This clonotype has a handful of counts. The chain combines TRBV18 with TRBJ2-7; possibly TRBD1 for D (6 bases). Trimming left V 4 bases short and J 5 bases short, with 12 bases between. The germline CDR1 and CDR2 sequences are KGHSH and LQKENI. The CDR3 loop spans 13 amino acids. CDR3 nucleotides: TGTGCCAGCTCACTAACGGACAGCCACGAGCAGTACTTC. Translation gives CASSLTDSHEQYF.

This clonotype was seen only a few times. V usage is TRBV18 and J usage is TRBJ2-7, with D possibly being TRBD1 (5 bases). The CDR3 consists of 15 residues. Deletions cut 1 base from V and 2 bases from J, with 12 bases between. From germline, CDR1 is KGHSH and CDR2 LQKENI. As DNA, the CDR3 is TGTGCCAGCTCACCACACCCAGGGTGGACCTACGAGCAGTACTTC. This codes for CASSPHPGWTYEQYF.

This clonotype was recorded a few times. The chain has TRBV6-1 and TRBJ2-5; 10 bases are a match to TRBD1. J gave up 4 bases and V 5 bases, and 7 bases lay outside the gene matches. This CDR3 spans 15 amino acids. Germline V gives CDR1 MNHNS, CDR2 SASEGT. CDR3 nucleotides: TGTGCCAGCAGTCAAGGGACAGGGGTTCGAGAGACCCAGTACTTC. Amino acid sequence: CASSQGTGVRETQYF.

The CDR3 DNA is TGTGCCAGCAGCGTAGAGGGGGGCCAAATCTATTACAATGAGCAGTTCTTC. This gives the protein CASSVEGGQIYYNEQFF. V gene TRBV9 combines with J gene TRBJ2-1; TRBD1 or TRBD2 may be the D gene (6 bases each). The CDR3 extends over 17 amino acids. Looked up from germline, CDR1 is SGDLS and CDR2 is YYNGEE. V shed 0 bases and J shed 4 bases, with 17 bases lying between them.

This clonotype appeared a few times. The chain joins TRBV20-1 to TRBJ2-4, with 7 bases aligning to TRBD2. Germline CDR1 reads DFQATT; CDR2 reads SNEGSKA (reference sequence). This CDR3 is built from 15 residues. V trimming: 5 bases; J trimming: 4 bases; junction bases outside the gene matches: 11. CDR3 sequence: CSAPGRGEGKNIQYF. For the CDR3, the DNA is TGCAGTGCTCCAGGGAGGGGAGAGGGGAAAAACATTCAGTACTTC.

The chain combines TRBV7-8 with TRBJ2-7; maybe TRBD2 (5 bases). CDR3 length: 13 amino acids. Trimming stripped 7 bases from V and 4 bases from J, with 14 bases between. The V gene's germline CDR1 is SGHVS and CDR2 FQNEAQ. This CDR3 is CASTKLRGYEQYF. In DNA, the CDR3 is TGTGCCAGCACCAAACTCCGAGGGTACGAGCAGTACTTC.

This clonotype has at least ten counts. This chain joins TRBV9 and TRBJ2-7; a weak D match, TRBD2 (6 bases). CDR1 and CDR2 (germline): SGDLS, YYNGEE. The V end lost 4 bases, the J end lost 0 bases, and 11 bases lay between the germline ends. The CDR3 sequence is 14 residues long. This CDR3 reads CASSPFGSSYEQYF. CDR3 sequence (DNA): TGTGCCAGCAGCCCGTTCGGGAGCTCCTACGAGCAGTACTTC.

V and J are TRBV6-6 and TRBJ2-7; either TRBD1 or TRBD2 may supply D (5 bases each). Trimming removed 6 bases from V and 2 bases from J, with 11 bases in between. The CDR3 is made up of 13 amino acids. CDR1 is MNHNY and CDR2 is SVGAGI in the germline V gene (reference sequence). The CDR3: CASRGPGTYEQYF. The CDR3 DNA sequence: TGTGCCAGCAGGGGGCCGGGAACCTACGAGCAGTACTTC.

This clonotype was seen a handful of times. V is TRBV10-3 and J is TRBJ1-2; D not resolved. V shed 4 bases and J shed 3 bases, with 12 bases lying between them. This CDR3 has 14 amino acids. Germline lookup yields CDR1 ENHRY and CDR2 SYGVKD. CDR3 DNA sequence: TGTGCCATCAGTGTGGGGAGGGCGGACTATGGCTACACCTTC. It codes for CAISVGRADYGYTF.

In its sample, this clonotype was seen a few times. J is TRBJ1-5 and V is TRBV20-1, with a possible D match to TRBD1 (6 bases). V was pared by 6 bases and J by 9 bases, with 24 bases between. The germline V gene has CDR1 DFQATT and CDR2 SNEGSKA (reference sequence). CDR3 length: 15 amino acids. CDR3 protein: CSARGGRGVPWPQHF. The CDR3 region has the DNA TGCAGTGCCAGGGGTGGTAGAGGGGTCCCTTGGCCCCAGCATTTT.

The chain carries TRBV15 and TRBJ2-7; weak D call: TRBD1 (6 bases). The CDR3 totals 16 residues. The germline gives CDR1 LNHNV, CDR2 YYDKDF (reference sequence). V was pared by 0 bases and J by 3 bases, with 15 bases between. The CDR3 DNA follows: TGTGCCACCAGCAGAGAACGAGGGGACATCAGCTACGAGCAGTACTTC. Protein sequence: CATSRERGDISYEQYF.